Listed below are T cell receptor beta chains from one sample, sequenced in a study of cytomegalovirus exposure and HLA in healthy donors. The assay was immunoSEQ multiplex PCR, and TCRdb's table has in-frame clones only and misses some. The table has more than 100,000 clones, 85% to 90% seen once; the top ten hold roughly 6%. The sample was PBMCs. The source is a young woman in good health and CMV-seropositive. Both conserved end residues are part of each CDR3. The order of the fields is clone size, D gene, V gene, J gene, CDR3 DNA, CDR3 protein. The D gene is left open where the match is weak. Only part of the rows carry a size: once, few, many, or a class if the clone is expanded.

abundance: NA; d_gene: NA; v_gene: TRBV6-5; j_gene: TRBJ2-5; CDR3nt: TGTGCCAGCAGTCAGGGACATTCCCCGTGGGAGACCCAGTACTTC; CDR3aa: CASSQGHSPWETQYF
abundance: NA; d_gene: NA; v_gene: TRBV10-3; j_gene: TRBJ2-2; CDR3nt: TGTGCCTCGACAGGCACGAACACCGGGGAGCTGTTTTTT; CDR3aa: CASTGTNTGELFF
abundance: once; d_gene: TRBD1; v_gene: TRBV7-8; j_gene: TRBJ1-2; CDR3nt: TGTGCCAGCAGCCCCACACAGGGGGCCTGGGGCTACACCTTC; CDR3aa: CASSPTQGAWGYTF
abundance: NA; d_gene: TRBD1; v_gene: TRBV30; j_gene: TRBJ1-4; CDR3nt: TGTGCCTCGGATATGGGGACAGGGGGTAATGAAAAACTGTTTTTT; CDR3aa: CASDMGTGGNEKLFF
abundance: NA; d_gene: NA; v_gene: TRBV27; j_gene: TRBJ2-6; CDR3nt: TGTGCCTCGGGACAAAGCTCTGGGGCCAACGTCCTGACTTTC; CDR3aa: CASGQSSGANVLTF
abundance: NA; d_gene: TRBD1; v_gene: TRBV10-2; j_gene: TRBJ1-1; CDR3nt: TGCGCCAGCAGTATAACCGGGACAGCGGCTTTCTTT; CDR3aa: CASSITGTAAFF
abundance: NA; d_gene: NA; v_gene: TRBV2; j_gene: TRBJ2-1; CDR3nt: TGTGCCACCGGACAGTACAATGAGCAGTTCTTC; CDR3aa: CATGQYNEQFF
abundance: once; d_gene: NA; v_gene: TRBV7-3; j_gene: TRBJ2-3; CDR3nt: TGTGCCAGCAGCTTAGGCGGGGCTAGCACAGATACGCAGTATTTT; CDR3aa: CASSLGGASTDTQYF
abundance: NA; d_gene: NA; v_gene: TRBV4-2; j_gene: TRBJ1-1; CDR3nt: TGTGCCAGCAGCCAAGCCGGGACACTGAACACTGAAGCTTTCTTT; CDR3aa: CASSQAGTLNTEAFF
abundance: NA; d_gene: TRBD2; v_gene: TRBV30; j_gene: TRBJ2-7; CDR3nt: TGTGCCTGGAGTGTCCGACTAGCGGGTCCCTACGAGCAGTACTTC; CDR3aa: CAWSVRLAGPYEQYF
abundance: NA; d_gene: NA; v_gene: TRBV19; j_gene: TRBJ1-5; CDR3nt: TGTGCCAGTAGTATACGCGATCAGCCCCAGCATTTT; CDR3aa: CASSIRDQPQHF
abundance: NA; d_gene: NA; v_gene: TRBV9; j_gene: TRBJ2-3; CDR3nt: TGTGCCAGCAGCGTTAACTACCGCACAGATACGCAGTATTTT; CDR3aa: CASSVNYRTDTQYF
abundance: NA; d_gene: NA; v_gene: TRBV4-1; j_gene: TRBJ2-5; CDR3nt: TGCGCCAGCAGCCAAGAGGTACAGACCTTGCAAGAGACCCAGTACTTC; CDR3aa: CASSQEVQTLQETQYF
abundance: NA; d_gene: NA; v_gene: TRBV29-1; j_gene: TRBJ2-7; CDR3nt: TGCAGCGTTGGTTCGCAGGAAGCCTACGAGCAGTACTTC; CDR3aa: CSVGSQEAYEQYF
abundance: NA; d_gene: NA; v_gene: TRBV11-2; j_gene: TRBJ1-3; CDR3nt: TGTGCCAGCAGCCCCGGGACGGGAGGTCGGAACACCATATATTTT; CDR3aa: CASSPGTGGRNTIYF
abundance: NA; d_gene: TRBD1; v_gene: TRBV5-6; j_gene: TRBJ1-1; CDR3nt: TGTGCCAGCAGCCCGACAGGGGATTGGTCTGAAGCTTTCTTT; CDR3aa: CASSPTGDWSEAFF
abundance: once; d_gene: NA; v_gene: TRBV11-3; j_gene: TRBJ2-1; CDR3nt: TGTGCCAGCAGCTTGGGACACTCTGGGTACAATGAGCAGTTCTTC; CDR3aa: CASSLGHSGYNEQFF
abundance: NA; d_gene: NA; v_gene: TRBV10-1; j_gene: TRBJ1-1; CDR3nt: TGCGCCAGCAGCGAGACCAGACGACAGGAGAACACTGAAGCTTTCTTT; CDR3aa: CASSETRRQENTEAFF
abundance: NA; d_gene: NA; v_gene: TRBV10-2; j_gene: TRBJ2-7; CDR3nt: TGCGCCAGCAGTGAGTCGAACGCAGGGGAGCCCTACGAGCAGTACTTC; CDR3aa: CASSESNAGEPYEQYF
abundance: NA; d_gene: TRBD1; v_gene: TRBV9; j_gene: TRBJ2-1; CDR3nt: TGTGCCAGCAGCGTCGCTACAGGGGCTTACAATGAGCAGTTCTTC; CDR3aa: CASSVATGAYNEQFF
abundance: NA; d_gene: NA; v_gene: TRBV9; j_gene: TRBJ2-2; CDR3nt: TGTGCCAGCAGCGAGACGCCCCGGAGTTCACCGGGCACCGGGGAGCTGTTTTTT; CDR3aa: CASSETPRSSPGTGELFF
abundance: NA; d_gene: NA; v_gene: TRBV5-1; j_gene: TRBJ1-1; CDR3nt: TGCGCCAGCAGCTTGGATGCAGGGGTGATGAACACTGAAGCTTTCTTT; CDR3aa: CASSLDAGVMNTEAFF
abundance: NA; d_gene: NA; v_gene: TRBV6-6; j_gene: TRBJ1-1; CDR3nt: TGTGCCAGCAGCTACCGGGAACCTAAGGGTTCTGAAGCTTTCTTT; CDR3aa: CASSYREPKGSEAFF
abundance: NA; d_gene: NA; v_gene: TRBV5-4; j_gene: TRBJ2-1; CDR3nt: TGTGCCGGCAGCTTGGCTGTGACTAGGAGCTCCTACAATGAGCAGTTCTTC; CDR3aa: CAGSLAVTRSSYNEQFF
abundance: NA; d_gene: NA; v_gene: TRBV2; j_gene: TRBJ2-5; CDR3nt: TGTGCCAGCAGTGATGGAGGAGATGGGACCCAGTACTTC; CDR3aa: CASSDGGDGTQYF
abundance: NA; d_gene: TRBD1; v_gene: TRBV29-1; j_gene: TRBJ2-2; CDR3nt: TGCAGCGCCCGGGACAGTAACACCGGGGAGCTGTTTTTT; CDR3aa: CSARDSNTGELFF
abundance: once; d_gene: TRBD2; v_gene: TRBV4-1; j_gene: TRBJ2-3; CDR3nt: TGCGCCAGCAGCCCCTTCGGACTAGCCGGCACAGATACGCAGTATTTT; CDR3aa: CASSPFGLAGTDTQYF
abundance: NA; d_gene: NA; v_gene: TRBV29-1; j_gene: TRBJ2-3; CDR3nt: TGCAGCGTGCCAGGGCTCCAAGCGCTGATAGATACGCAGTATTTT; CDR3aa: CSVPGLQALIDTQYF
abundance: NA; d_gene: TRBD2; v_gene: TRBV9; j_gene: TRBJ2-1; CDR3nt: TGTGCCAGCAGCGTACTAGCGGGAGGGAGTGAGCAGTTCTTC; CDR3aa: CASSVLAGGSEQFF
abundance: once; d_gene: TRBD1; v_gene: TRBV18; j_gene: TRBJ1-2; CDR3nt: TGTGCCAGCTCACCCTCGGACAGGGCGAACGCTGGCTACACCTTC; CDR3aa: CASSPSDRANAGYTF
abundance: many; d_gene: TRBD2; v_gene: TRBV7-2; j_gene: TRBJ2-1; CDR3nt: TGTGCCAGCAGCCCGACGGGGGGAATATGTGAGCAGTTCTTC; CDR3aa: CASSPTGGICEQFF
abundance: NA; d_gene: NA; v_gene: TRBV19; j_gene: TRBJ1-1; CDR3nt: TGTGCCAGTAGTACGGGGTACAGCACTGAAGCTTTCTTT; CDR3aa: CASSTGYSTEAFF
abundance: NA; d_gene: NA; v_gene: TRBV19; j_gene: TRBJ2-1; CDR3nt: TGTGCCAGTAGTATGGGCGGGCGGGATTCCTACAATGAGCAGTTCTTC; CDR3aa: CASSMGGRDSYNEQFF
abundance: NA; d_gene: NA; v_gene: TRBV7-9; j_gene: TRBJ2-7; CDR3nt: TGTGCCAGCAGCTTAGAAGTCGGAGAGCCCGAGCAGTACTTC; CDR3aa: CASSLEVGEPEQYF
abundance: many; d_gene: NA; v_gene: TRBV19; j_gene: TRBJ2-7; CDR3nt: TGTGCCACCTCCGGGACAATGGACGAGCAGTACTTC; CDR3aa: CATSGTMDEQYF
abundance: NA; d_gene: TRBD1; v_gene: TRBV7-9; j_gene: TRBJ1-2; CDR3nt: TGTGCCAGCAGCTTAGCGGGACAGGGGGGTTATGGCTACACCTTC; CDR3aa: CASSLAGQGGYGYTF
abundance: NA; d_gene: TRBD1; v_gene: TRBV14; j_gene: TRBJ2-7; CDR3nt: TGTGCCAGCAGCCGTAACACAGGGGGCTACGAGCAGTACTTC; CDR3aa: CASSRNTGGYEQYF
abundance: NA; d_gene: NA; v_gene: TRBV19; j_gene: TRBJ1-2; CDR3nt: TGTGCCAGTACTATCCAGGGGTGGGACTATGGCTACACCTTC; CDR3aa: CASTIQGWDYGYTF
abundance: NA; d_gene: TRBD2; v_gene: TRBV6-6; j_gene: TRBJ2-3; CDR3nt: TGTGCCAGCAGTTTCGGGACTAGCGGGGGCGCCGATACGCAGTATTTT; CDR3aa: CASSFGTSGGADTQYF
abundance: NA; d_gene: TRBD1; v_gene: TRBV5-4; j_gene: TRBJ2-5; CDR3nt: TGTGCCAGCAGCCCGGGGGGGGACAGGGGCTCGCGCGAAGAGACCCAGTACTTC; CDR3aa: CASSPGGDRGSREETQYF
abundance: NA; d_gene: NA; v_gene: TRBV2; j_gene: TRBJ1-2; CDR3nt: TGTGCCAGCAGTGAAGAGAGAGGGCCGCTCTACGGCTACACCTTC; CDR3aa: CASSEERGPLYGYTF
abundance: NA; d_gene: NA; v_gene: TRBV6-5; j_gene: TRBJ2-2; CDR3nt: TGTGCCAGCAGTTACTCGAGAGGCACCGGGGAGCTGTTTTTT; CDR3aa: CASSYSRGTGELFF
abundance: NA; d_gene: TRBD1; v_gene: TRBV6-1; j_gene: TRBJ1-1; CDR3nt: TGTGCCAGCAGTGGCGGGACAGGTGAAAGATTCTTT; CDR3aa: CASSGGTGERFF
abundance: NA; d_gene: NA; v_gene: TRBV5-4; j_gene: TRBJ2-1; CDR3nt: TGTGCCAGCAGCTTCACACGGGGAGAGCCCGAATACAATGAGCAGTTCTTC; CDR3aa: CASSFTRGEPEYNEQFF
abundance: NA; d_gene: NA; v_gene: TRBV4-2; j_gene: TRBJ2-1; CDR3nt: TGTGCCAGCAGCCAAGACCGACAGGACGACAATGAGCAGTTCTTC; CDR3aa: CASSQDRQDDNEQFF
abundance: NA; d_gene: TRBD2; v_gene: TRBV30; j_gene: TRBJ2-1; CDR3nt: TGTGCCTGGAGGGGGACTAGTACATTTGAGCAGTTCTTC; CDR3aa: CAWRGTSTFEQFF
abundance: NA; d_gene: NA; v_gene: TRBV30; j_gene: TRBJ1-5; CDR3nt: TGTGCCTGGAGTGTACCGGGGAACGGTCAGCCCCAGCATTTT; CDR3aa: CAWSVPGNGQPQHF
abundance: NA; d_gene: TRBD2; v_gene: TRBV4-1; j_gene: TRBJ2-7; CDR3nt: TGCGCCAGCAGCCCCGGAGAGCGGGGGCCTCCCTACGAGCAGTACTTC; CDR3aa: CASSPGERGPPYEQYF
abundance: NA; d_gene: TRBD2; v_gene: TRBV15; j_gene: TRBJ2-3; CDR3nt: TGTGCCACCAGCCGGACTAGCGGGGGGCCGGGAGATACGCAGTATTTT; CDR3aa: CATSRTSGGPGDTQYF
abundance: NA; d_gene: TRBD1; v_gene: TRBV29-1; j_gene: TRBJ1-2; CDR3nt: TGCAGCGTTGTCAACAGGGGGGGCTATGGCTACACCTTC; CDR3aa: CSVVNRGGYGYTF
abundance: NA; d_gene: NA; v_gene: TRBV9; j_gene: TRBJ2-3; CDR3nt: TGTGCCAGCAGCAACAAGGGGGGACAGTCGTTCGATACGCAGTATTTT; CDR3aa: CASSNKGGQSFDTQYF
abundance: NA; d_gene: TRBD1; v_gene: TRBV27; j_gene: TRBJ1-2; CDR3nt: TGTGCCAGCAGTTTTGGACAGGGGGCTGGCTACACCTTC; CDR3aa: CASSFGQGAGYTF
abundance: NA; d_gene: NA; v_gene: TRBV13; j_gene: TRBJ2-5; CDR3nt: TGTGCCAGCAGCTTACGGAGGGAGACCCAGTACTTC; CDR3aa: CASSLRRETQYF